The sequence of this TCR beta chain was determined in a study of T cells in Graves' hyperthyroidism and ophthalmopathy. This clonotype has ten or more counts. The CDR3 regions of TCR beta were amplified from RNA transcripts. An initial round of RT-PCR targeting the TCR CDR3 relied on the HTBI primer set. TCRdb ran MiXCR on the multiplex PCR reads and lists one entry per CDR3 protein. Among 550,000 to 600,000 distinct CDR3 sequences listed, 13% to 15% were seen once. In the ophthalmopathy cohort, Clinical Activity Score was at least 3, NOSPECS grade at least 4, and duration under 3 months. Diagnostic assessment was based on clinical symptoms, serum thyroxine and TRAb, thyroid ultrasound and orbital computed tomography. It was roughly 10 ml of fresh peripheral blood that supplied the PBMCs. V was clipped by 1 base and J by 3 bases, with 13 bases between them. Germline assignment: CDR1 SGHTA and CDR2 FQGNSA. The CDR3 spans 15 residues.

The chain has TRBV7-2 and TRBJ2-7; D is ambiguous. The sequenced sample was blood. This TCR derives from a woman aged 18-29 years with Graves' ophthalmopathy. The chain's CDR3 is CASSLVARMNYEQYF. The CDR3 DNA reads as TGTGCCAGCAGCTTAGTAGCACGGATGAACTACGAGCAGTACTTC.